The 2 T cell receptor beta chains reported below all come from one sample, sequenced in a study of CD8 T cells in ankylosing spondylitis. A single record per CDR3 protein comes from TCRdb applying MiXCR to the 5' RACE reads. The table lists about 150,000 distinct CDR3 sequences, roughly 31% of them singletons. The sequenced sample was synovial fluid, either unsorted or a sorted T cell fraction (not recorded which). The receptors shown here come from a male donor with ankylosing spondylitis.

This rearrangement joins TRBV20-1 to TRBJ2-1, with TRBD2 matching 8 bases. The length of the CDR3 is 14 residues. Germline CDR1 DFQATT, CDR2 SNEGSKA (reference sequence). Unmatched junction bases numbered 5, after V lost 5 bases and J lost 2 bases. The CDR3: CSAGSGTPYNEQFF. CDR3 sequence (DNA): TGCAGTGCTGGTAGCGGGACCCCCTACAATGAGCAGTTCTTC.

This clonotype was detected once. The J gene is TRBJ1-5, the V gene TRBV7-3; 8 bases align to TRBD1. The V gene end was trimmed by 1 base and the J gene end by 5 bases; junction bases not matched to a gene: 4. The V gene's germline CDR1 is SGHTA and CDR2 FQGTGA. This CDR3 region has 15 residues. The CDR3, as DNA: TGTGCCAGCAGCTTAAGGGCAGGGGGCGATCAGCCCCAGCATTTT. It yields the protein CASSLRAGGDQPQHF.